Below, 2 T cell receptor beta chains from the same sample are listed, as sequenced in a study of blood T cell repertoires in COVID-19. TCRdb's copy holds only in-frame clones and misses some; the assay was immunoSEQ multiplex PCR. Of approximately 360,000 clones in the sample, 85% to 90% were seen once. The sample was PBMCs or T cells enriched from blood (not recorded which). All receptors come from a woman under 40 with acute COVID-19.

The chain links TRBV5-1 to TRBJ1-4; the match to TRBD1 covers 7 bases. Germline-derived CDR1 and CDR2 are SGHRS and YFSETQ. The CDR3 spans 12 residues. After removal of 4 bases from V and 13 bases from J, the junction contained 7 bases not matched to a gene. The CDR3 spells CASSPDRKGLFF. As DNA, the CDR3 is TGCGCCAGCAGCCCGGACAGGAAGGGACTGTTTTTT.

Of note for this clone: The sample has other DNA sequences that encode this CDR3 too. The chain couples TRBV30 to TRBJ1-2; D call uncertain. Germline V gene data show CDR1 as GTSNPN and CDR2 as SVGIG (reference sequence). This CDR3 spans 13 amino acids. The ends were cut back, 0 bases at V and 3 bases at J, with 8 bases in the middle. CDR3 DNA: TGTGCCTGGAGTGTATCCGGGGACTATGGCTACACCTTC. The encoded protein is CAWSVSGDYGYTF. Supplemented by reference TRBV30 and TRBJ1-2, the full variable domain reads SQTIHQWPATLVQPVGSPLSLECTVEGTSNPNLYWYRQAAGRGLQLLFYSVGIGQISSEVPQNLSASRPQDRQFILSSKKLLLSDSGFYLCAWSVSGDYGYTFGSGTRLTVV.